This T cell receptor beta chain was found in a study of shared clonotypes between healthy human individuals. Germline-derived CDR1 and CDR2 are SEHNR and FQNEAQ (reference sequence). V was cut by 4 bases and J by 4 bases, with 19 bases left in between. This CDR3 has 17 residues. Assay used: immunoSEQ multiplex PCR; TCRdb lists only in-frame clones, some missing. The top ten clones hold 0.39% of a sample with roughly 2.2 million clones, approximately 93% of them seen once. The clonotype was recovered from a man younger than 35 in good health. Some clones in this sample may be carry-over from other donors' samples. Sample: naive CD4+ T cells from PBMCs. Subset specified: CD45RA+ positively selected. The chain is built from TRBV7-9 and TRBJ1-4; no clear D gene. CDR3 sequence: CASSWVASAGINEKLFF. Here the CDR3 DNA reads TGTGCCAGCAGCTGGGTAGCCTCGGCCGGGATTAATGAAAAACTGTTTTTT.